This T cell receptor beta chain was obtained from a study of early T cells in non-severe SARS-CoV-2 infection. V lost 4 bases, J lost 0 bases, and 10 bases lay in between. CDR1 and CDR2 (germline): SQVTM, ANQGSEA. The CDR3 is 15 residues long. This clonotype has a count of ten or more. MiXCR, applied by TCRdb to the 5' RACE reads, yields one record per CDR3 protein. The sample consists of under 35,000 distinct CDR3 sequences, around 7% of them appearing once. This sequence was found in an adult who was a healthcare worker with PCR-confirmed SARS-CoV-2 infection or an uninfected control (not recorded which). Source material: whole blood. V usage is TRBV29-1 and J usage is TRBJ2-6, with D tentatively TRBD1 (6 bases). The DNA for the CDR3 is TGCAGCGTTGGCACAGGGAGCTCTGGGGCCAACGTCCTGACTTTC. Translated, it gives CSVGTGSSGANVLTF.